This T cell receptor beta chain was sequenced for a study of T cells in Graves' hyperthyroidism and ophthalmopathy. Study details: At the time of initial diagnosis and before any treatment, peripheral blood was collected. Study results and limitations: Using 13 V-J features, a model discriminated ophthalmopathy from stable hyperthyroidism.

TCR beta CDR3 regions were amplified from RNA. HTBI primers were used for first-round RT-PCR of the TCR CDR3. TCRdb recomputed calls from the multiplex PCR reads with MiXCR, one row per CDR3 protein. The sample lists fewer than 550,000 distinct CDR3 sequences, approximately 25% seen once, with 11% in the top ten. Ophthalmopathy patients had Clinical Activity Score at least 3, NOSPECS grade at least 4, duration under 3 months. Germline CDR1 is MNHEY and CDR2 is SVGAGI. CDR3 length: 14 residues. V dropped 2 bases and J dropped 1 base, with 6 bases sitting between them. In its sample, this clonotype was seen many times. Its target is unknown.

Sequencing used blood. The chain combines TRBV6-5 with TRBJ1-3; D gene uncertain. The origin of this receptor is a woman in her 30s with Graves' ophthalmopathy. For the CDR3, the DNA is TGTGCCAGCAGTTACAGTCAGTCTGGAAACACCATATATTTT. Translation: CASSYSQSGNTIYF.